Listed here are 25 T cell receptor beta chains from one sample, sequenced in a study of blood T cell repertoires in COVID-19. The assay was immunoSEQ multiplex PCR, and TCRdb's table has in-frame clones only and misses some. The sample consists of a few hundred thousand clones, roughly 86% of them appearing once. The specimen sequenced was PBMCs or T cells enriched from blood (not recorded which). The source is a man aged 18 to 30 with acute COVID-19.

The chain joins TRBV4-1 to TRBJ1-5, with D tentatively TRBD1 (5 bases). Germline V gene sequence: CDR1 MGHRA, CDR2 YSYEKL. Trimming shortened V by 0 bases and J by 5 bases, and 11 bases separated the two germline ends. This CDR3 is built from 15 residues. The CDR3 bases are TGCGCCAGCAGCCAAGATCAGCAGGGCCATCAGCCCCAGCATTTT. Translating it yields CASSQDQQGHQPQHF.

The chain recombines TRBV20-1 with TRBJ1-2; D is ambiguous. Between the trimmed V and J ends, which lost 0 bases and 6 bases, there was a span of 5 bases. The CDR3 spans 11 residues. The germline V gene encodes CDR1 DFQATT and CDR2 SNEGSKA (reference sequence). In nucleotides, the CDR3 is TGCAGTGCTAGAGATAGAGATGGCTACACCTTC. This sequence encodes CSARDRDGYTF.

The rearrangement links TRBV7-3 to TRBJ2-1, with 14 bases matching TRBD2. Looked up from germline, CDR1 is SGHTA and CDR2 is FQGTGA. This CDR3 comprises 15 residues. Losses at the gene ends were 5 bases for V and 7 bases for J; bases not matched to a gene: 4. The CDR3 here is CASSPGLAGVNEQFF. The CDR3, as DNA: TGTGCCAGCAGCCCGGGACTAGCGGGAGTAAATGAGCAGTTCTTC.

The chain employs TRBV10-3 and TRBJ1-1, with D perhaps matching TRBD1 (6 bases). Germline CDR1 is ENHRY and CDR2 is SYGVKD. V dropped 3 bases and J dropped 1 base, with 12 bases sitting between them. CDR3 length equals 15 residues. CDR3 nucleotide sequence: TGTGCCATCAGTGACCCAGGGGAAGAGAACACTGAAGCTTTCTTT. Amino acids: CAISDPGEENTEAFF.

The chain is built from TRBV14 and TRBJ1-1; no reliable D call. V gave up 3 bases and J gave up 4 bases, with 12 bases separating them. The CDR3 totals 14 residues. Germline V gene sequence: CDR1 SGHDN, CDR2 FVKESK. The CDR3 spells CASSQQPGSTEAFF. CDR3 sequence (DNA): TGTGCCAGCAGCCAGCAGCCGGGGAGCACTGAAGCTTTCTTT.

The V gene is TRBV30, the J gene TRBJ2-1; 8 bases fit TRBD2. This CDR3 contains 14 residues. J was trimmed by 6 bases and V by 4 bases; bases with no gene match: 8. From germline, CDR1 is GTSNPN and CDR2 SVGIG (reference sequence). The CDR3 protein is CAWITGGPVNEQFF. The DNA of the CDR3 is TGTGCCTGGATAACGGGAGGGCCGGTCAATGAGCAGTTCTTC.

The chain is built from TRBV7-9 and TRBJ2-2; TRBD2 matches 15 bases. CDR3 length equals 18 residues. Trimming at V came to 0 bases and at J to 6 bases, leaving 5 bases not matched to a gene. From germline, CDR1 is SEHNR and CDR2 FQNEAQ (reference sequence). CDR3 nucleotides: TGTGCCAGCAGCTTAGCGCCGGGACTAGCGGGAGGAGCCGGGGAGCTGTTTTTT. Amino acid sequence: CASSLAPGLAGGAGELFF.

CDR3 residues: CAWSVSGLSPLHF. CDR3 DNA sequence: TGTGCCTGGAGTGTTTCAGGGTTATCACCCCTCCACTTT. The V and J genes are TRBV30 and TRBJ1-6; TRBD1 might be the D (5 bases). The CDR3 has 13 residues. The V and J ends lost 0 bases and 10 bases respectively, with 10 bases between them. Looked up from germline, CDR1 is GTSNPN and CDR2 is SVGIG (reference sequence).

The CDR3 sequence: CASSYPGGETQYF. CDR3 DNA sequence: TGTGCCAGCAGTTACCCGGGGGGGGAGACCCAGTACTTC. The gene calls are TRBV6-5 and TRBJ2-5; 8 nucleotides match TRBD2. Germline V gene data show CDR1 as MNHEY and CDR2 as SVGAGI. Losses at the gene ends were 2 bases for V and 5 bases for J; bases not matched to a gene: 1. This CDR3 spans 13 amino acids.

This clone was recorded once. The chain recombines TRBV5-8 with TRBJ2-7; the match to TRBD1 covers 9 bases. CDR1 and CDR2 (germline): SGHTS, YDEGEE. The CDR3 is 15 amino acids. V lost 1 base to trimming and J lost 5 bases; unmatched junction nucleotides: 7. The CDR3, as DNA: TGTGCCAGCAGCTTGACAGGGGGCCTCGAAGACGAGCAGTACTTC. Its translation: CASSLTGGLEDEQYF.

For the CDR3, the DNA is TGTGCCAGCAGCTTAGAAGACAGGTTAGAGACCCAGTACTTC. Amino acids: CASSLEDRLETQYF. V is TRBV7-9 and J is TRBJ2-5; D is possibly TRBD1 (6 bases). The ends were cut back, 1 base at V and 4 bases at J, with 10 bases in the middle. In germline, CDR1 is SEHNR, CDR2 FQNEAQ (reference sequence). The CDR3 totals 14 residues.

The gene calls are TRBV27 and TRBJ2-1; a weak D match, TRBD1 (5 bases). CDR3 length equals 15 residues. V was cut by 3 bases and J by 7 bases, with 16 bases left in between. The germline gives CDR1 MNHEY, CDR2 SMNVEV (reference sequence). The chain's CDR3 is CASSFPGRAKNEQFF. CDR3 nucleotide sequence: TGTGCCAGCAGTTTTCCCGGCAGGGCTAAAAATGAGCAGTTCTTC.

The V gene is TRBV10-3, the J gene TRBJ1-3; no reliable D call. Per germline, CDR1 ENHRY and CDR2 SYGVKD. The CDR3 consists of 15 residues. V was pared by 10 bases and J by 2 bases, with 18 bases between. The CDR3 protein is CATVPGRETGNTIYF. DNA for the CDR3: TGTGCCACGGTACCCGGAAGGGAGACTGGAAACACCATATATTTT.

V usage is TRBV12-3 or TRBV12-4 and J usage is TRBJ2-2; D perhaps matches TRBD1 (7 bases). Trimming pared 11 bases from V and 6 bases from J, leaving 16 bases between. This CDR3 is built from 13 residues. The CDR3 sequence is CASRGERAGELFF. The CDR3 DNA reads TGTGCCTCCAGGGGGGAGAGAGCCGGGGAGCTGTTTTTT.

The rearrangement uses TRBV19 and TRBJ1-1; D is perhaps TRBD1 (5 bases). CDR1 is LNHDA, CDR2 SQIVND, per germline (reference sequence). CDR3 length: 12 amino acids. With 5 bases removed from V and 7 bases from J, the gap between germline ends came to 11 bases. CDR3 amino acids: CASSLGTIEAFF. The CDR3 nucleotides read TGTGCCAGTAGTCTCGGGACTATTGAAGCTTTCTTT.

The chain combines TRBV28 with TRBJ2-2; 9 positions match TRBD1. The CDR3 consists of 14 residues. Germline CDR1 MDHEN, CDR2 SYDVKM. J was trimmed by 6 bases and V by 8 bases; bases with no gene match: 7. The CDR3 spells CASGGQGHAGELFF. The CDR3 DNA is TGTGCCAGCGGGGGACAGGGACACGCCGGGGAGCTGTTTTTT.

The rearrangement uses TRBV5-1 and TRBJ2-2; 11 nucleotides line up with TRBD2. Germline lookup yields CDR1 SGHRS and CDR2 YFSETQ. After removal of 4 bases from V and 7 bases from J, the junction contained 9 bases not matched to a gene. CDR3 length equals 16 residues. The CDR3: CASSPISGRANGELFF. The CDR3 coding sequence is TGCGCCAGCAGCCCAATTAGCGGGAGGGCCAACGGGGAGCTGTTTTTT.

The chain links TRBV5-4 to TRBJ2-1; D not certain. V was clipped by 0 bases and J by 4 bases, with 14 bases between them. The CDR3 totals 16 residues. The V gene's germline CDR1 is SGHNT and CDR2 YYREEE (reference sequence). The CDR3: CASSLESTGVYNEQFF. The DNA of the CDR3 is TGTGCCAGCAGCTTGGAATCTACGGGTGTATACAATGAGCAGTTCTTC. Using reference TRBV5-4 and TRBJ2-1 for the parts outside the CDR3, the full variable domain is ETGVTQSPTHLIKTRGQQVTLRCSSQSGHNTVSWYQQALGQGPQFIFQYYREEENGRGNFPPRFSGLQFPNYSSELNVNALELDDSALYLCASSLESTGVYNEQFFGPGTRLTVL.

This chain uses TRBV5-6 with TRBJ2-4, with unresolved D. Germline lookup yields CDR1 SGHDT and CDR2 YYEEEE. This CDR3 has 13 amino acids. V lost 2 bases to trimming and J lost 0 bases, with 3 bases between them. The CDR3 DNA reads TGTGCCAGCAGCTTCATAGCCAAAAACATTCAGTACTTC. It is translated as CASSFIAKNIQYF.

The chain is built from TRBV6-6 and TRBJ1-5; the match to TRBD1 covers 7 bases. This CDR3 comprises 13 residues. Germline CDR1 MNHNY, CDR2 SVGAGI (reference sequence). Trimming cost V 10 bases and J 7 bases; bases outside gene matches: 10. The CDR3 spells CATTTGDGQPQHF. The DNA of the CDR3 is TGTGCCACTACTACAGGGGATGGCCAGCCCCAGCATTTT.

The chain recombines TRBV12-5 with TRBJ2-7, with 7 bases matching TRBD1. CDR3 length: 19 residues. The germline gives CDR1 LGHNT, CDR2 FRNRAP. J was trimmed by 1 base and V by 3 bases; bases with no gene match: 18. In nucleotides, the CDR3 is TGTGCTAGTGGTTTCAGCACCTCGTACGGACAGGCGCCGTCCTACGAGCAGTACTTC. It translates to CASGFSTSYGQAPSYEQYF. The full variable domain, rest sourced from reference TRBV12-5 and TRBJ2-7, is DARVTQTPRHKVTEMGQEVTMRCQPILGHNTVFWYRQTMMQGLELLAYFRNRAPLDDSGMPKDRFSAEMPDATLATLKIQPSEPRDSAVYFCASGFSTSYGQAPSYEQYFGPGTRLTVT.

This clone showed up just once. In DNA form, the CDR3 reads TGTGCCAGCAGCGAAAAGACAGGGAACGAGCAGTACTTC. Translated, it gives CASSEKTGNEQYF. The J gene is TRBJ2-7, the V gene TRBV7-2; 7 nucleotides line up with TRBD1. The CDR3 has 13 residues. Trimming cost V 5 bases and J 5 bases; bases outside gene matches: 6. Germline V gives CDR1 SGHTA, CDR2 FQGNSA.

The gene calls are TRBV27 and TRBJ2-7; unclear D gene. Germline lookup yields CDR1 MNHEY and CDR2 SMNVEV (reference sequence). V shed 3 bases and J shed 0 bases, with 9 bases lying between them. CDR3 length: 14 residues. The CDR3 nucleotides read TGTGCCAGCAGTTTTTATCCTAACTCCTACGAGCAGTACTTC. Encoded protein: CASSFYPNSYEQYF.

This chain links TRBV27 with TRBJ2-3, with 13 bases matching TRBD2. The CDR3 extends over 16 amino acids. The V gene end was trimmed by 5 bases and the J gene end by 5 bases; junction bases not matched to a gene: 7. CDR1 and CDR2 from the germline V gene are MNHEY and SMNVEV (reference sequence). Here the CDR3 DNA reads TGTGCCAGCAGTGTCTACGGACTAGCGGGAGTAGATACGCAGTATTTT. It specifies CASSVYGLAGVDTQYF.

This clone was found once. The CDR3 is CASSLGLAGGPDTQYF. The CDR3 DNA follows: TGCGCCAGCAGCTTGGGACTAGCGGGAGGTCCAGATACGCAGTATTTT. The chain employs TRBV5-1 and TRBJ2-3; 13 bases agree with TRBD2. This CDR3 comprises 16 residues. J was trimmed by 4 bases and V by 0 bases; bases with no gene match: 2. The germline gives CDR1 SGHRS, CDR2 YFSETQ.